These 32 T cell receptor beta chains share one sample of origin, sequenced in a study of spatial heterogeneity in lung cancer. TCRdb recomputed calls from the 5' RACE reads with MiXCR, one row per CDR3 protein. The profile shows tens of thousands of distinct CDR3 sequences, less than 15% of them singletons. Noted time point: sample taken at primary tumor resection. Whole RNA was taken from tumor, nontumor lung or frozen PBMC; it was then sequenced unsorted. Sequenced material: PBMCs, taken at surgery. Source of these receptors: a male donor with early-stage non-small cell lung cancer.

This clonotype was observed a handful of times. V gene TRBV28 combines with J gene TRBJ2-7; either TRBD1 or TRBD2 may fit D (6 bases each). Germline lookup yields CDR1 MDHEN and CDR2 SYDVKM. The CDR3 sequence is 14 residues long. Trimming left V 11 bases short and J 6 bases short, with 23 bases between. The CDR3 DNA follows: TGTGCCTGCAACCTGGGGGGCCTTGATATCGAGCAGTACTTC. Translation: CACNLGGLDIEQYF.

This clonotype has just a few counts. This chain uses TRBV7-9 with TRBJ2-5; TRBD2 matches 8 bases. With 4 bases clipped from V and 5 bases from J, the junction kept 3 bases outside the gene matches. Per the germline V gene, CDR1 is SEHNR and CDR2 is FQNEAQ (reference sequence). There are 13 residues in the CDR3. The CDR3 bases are TGTGCCAGCAGCTCTGGACTAGCCGAGACCCAGTACTTC. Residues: CASSSGLAETQYF. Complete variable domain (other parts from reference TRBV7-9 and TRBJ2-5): DTGVSQNPRHKITKRGQNVTFRCDPISEHNRLYWYRQTLGQGPEFLTYFQNEAQLEKSRLLSDRFSAERPKGSFSTLEIQRTEQGDSAMYLCASSSGLAETQYFGPGTRLLVL.

The CDR3 loop is CASSLSTYEQYF. CDR3 coding DNA: TGCGCCAGCAGCTTGAGTACCTACGAGCAGTACTTC. This chain uses TRBV5-1 with TRBJ2-7; D gene uncertain. The germline V gene has CDR1 SGHRS and CDR2 YFSETQ. The CDR3 spans 12 residues. V was shortened by 1 base and J by 2 bases, with 4 bases between the two germline ends. Together with reference TRBV5-1 and TRBJ2-7, the CDR3 gives the full variable domain: KAGVTQTPRYLIKTRGQQVTLSCSPISGHRSVSWYQQTPGQGLQFLFEYFSETQRNKGNFPGRFSGRQFSNSRSEMNVSTLELGDSALYLCASSLSTYEQYFGPGTRLTVT.

Written as DNA, the CDR3 is TGTGCCAGCTCACCACCCCGGCGGGAGGTCAATGAGCAGTTCTTC. It yields the protein CASSPPRREVNEQFF. V gene TRBV18 combines with J gene TRBJ2-1, with TRBD2 matching 8 bases. CDR1 is KGHSH and CDR2 is LQKENI in the germline V gene. The CDR3 runs to 15 residues. V was clipped by 0 bases and J by 6 bases; unmatched bases: 4.

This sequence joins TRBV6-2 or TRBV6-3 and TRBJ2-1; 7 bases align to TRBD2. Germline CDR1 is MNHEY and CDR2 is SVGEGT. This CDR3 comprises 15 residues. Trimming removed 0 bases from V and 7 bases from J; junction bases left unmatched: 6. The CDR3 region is CASSYSIGGLNEQFF. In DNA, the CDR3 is TGTGCCAGCAGTTACTCGATCGGGGGGTTGAATGAGCAGTTCTTC.

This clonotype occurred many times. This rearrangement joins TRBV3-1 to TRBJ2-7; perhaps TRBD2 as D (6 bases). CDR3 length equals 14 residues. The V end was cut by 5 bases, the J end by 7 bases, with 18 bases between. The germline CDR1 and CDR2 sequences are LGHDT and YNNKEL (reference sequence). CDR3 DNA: TGTGCCAGCAGCAGCATGACTAGATCGAGAGAGCAGTACTTC. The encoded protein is CASSSMTRSREQYF.

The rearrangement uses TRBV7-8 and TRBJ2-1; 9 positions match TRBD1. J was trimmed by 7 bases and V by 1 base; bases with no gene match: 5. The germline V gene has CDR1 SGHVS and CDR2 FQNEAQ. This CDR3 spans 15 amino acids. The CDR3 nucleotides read TGTGCCAGCAGCTTAGAGGGACAGGGTCCAAATGAGCAGTTCTTC. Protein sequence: CASSLEGQGPNEQFF.

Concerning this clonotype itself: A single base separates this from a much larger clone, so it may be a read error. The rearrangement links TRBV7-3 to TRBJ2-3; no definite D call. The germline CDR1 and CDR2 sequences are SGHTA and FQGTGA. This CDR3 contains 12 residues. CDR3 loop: CAGSLDRDTQYF. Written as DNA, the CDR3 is TGTGCCGGCAGCTTAGATAGAGATACGCAGTATTTT.

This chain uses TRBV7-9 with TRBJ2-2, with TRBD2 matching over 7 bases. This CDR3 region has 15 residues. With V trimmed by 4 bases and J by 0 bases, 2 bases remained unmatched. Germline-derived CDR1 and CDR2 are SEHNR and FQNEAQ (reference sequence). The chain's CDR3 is CASSYGLANTGELFF. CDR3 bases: TGTGCCAGCAGCTACGGACTAGCGAACACCGGGGAGCTGTTTTTT.

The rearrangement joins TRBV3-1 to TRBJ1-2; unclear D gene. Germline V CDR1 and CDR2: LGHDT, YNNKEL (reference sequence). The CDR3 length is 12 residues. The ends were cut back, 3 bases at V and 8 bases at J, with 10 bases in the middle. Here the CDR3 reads CASSQQASGYTF. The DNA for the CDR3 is TGTGCCAGCAGCCAGCAGGCTTCCGGCTACACCTTC. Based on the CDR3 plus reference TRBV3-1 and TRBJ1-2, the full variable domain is DTAVSQTPKYLVTQMGNDKSIKCEQNLGHDTMYWYKQDSKKFLKIMFSYNNKELIINETVPNRFSPKSPDKAHLNLHINSLELGDSAVYFCASSQQASGYTFGSGTRLTVV.

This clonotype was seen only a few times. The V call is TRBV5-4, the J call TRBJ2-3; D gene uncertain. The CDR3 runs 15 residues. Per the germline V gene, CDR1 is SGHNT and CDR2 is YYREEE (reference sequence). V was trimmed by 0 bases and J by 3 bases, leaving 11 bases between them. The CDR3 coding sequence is TGTGCCAGCAGCTTGGGAGTCTCTCGGACAGATACGCAGTATTTT. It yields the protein CASSLGVSRTDTQYF.

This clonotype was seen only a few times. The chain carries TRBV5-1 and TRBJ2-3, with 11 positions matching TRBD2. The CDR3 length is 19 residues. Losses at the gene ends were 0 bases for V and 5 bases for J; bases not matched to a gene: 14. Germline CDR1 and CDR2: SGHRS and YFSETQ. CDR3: CASSLEGLAGYSRIDTQYF. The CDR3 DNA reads TGCGCCAGCAGCTTGGAAGGACTAGCGGGTTATTCGAGGATAGATACGCAGTATTTT.

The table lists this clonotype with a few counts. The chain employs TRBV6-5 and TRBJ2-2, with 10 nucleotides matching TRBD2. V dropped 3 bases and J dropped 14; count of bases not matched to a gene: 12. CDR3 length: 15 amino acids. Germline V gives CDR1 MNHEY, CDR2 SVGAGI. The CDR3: CASSYGGLAGARLFF. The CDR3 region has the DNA TGTGCCAGCAGTTATGGGGGGCTAGCGGGAGCCCGCCTGTTTTTT.

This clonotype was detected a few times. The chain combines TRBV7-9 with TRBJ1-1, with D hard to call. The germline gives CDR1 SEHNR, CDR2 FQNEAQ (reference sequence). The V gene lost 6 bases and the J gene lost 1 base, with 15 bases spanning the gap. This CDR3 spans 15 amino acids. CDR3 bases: TGTGCCAGCAGTTTCCCTTGGGCGACGAACACTGAAGCTTTCTTT. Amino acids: CASSFPWATNTEAFF.

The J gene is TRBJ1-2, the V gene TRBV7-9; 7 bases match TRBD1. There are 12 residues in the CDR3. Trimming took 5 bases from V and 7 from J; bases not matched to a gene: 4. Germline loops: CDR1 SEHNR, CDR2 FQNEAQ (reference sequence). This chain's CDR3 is CASSPTGPGYTF. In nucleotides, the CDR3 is TGTGCCAGCAGCCCGACAGGGCCTGGCTACACCTTC.

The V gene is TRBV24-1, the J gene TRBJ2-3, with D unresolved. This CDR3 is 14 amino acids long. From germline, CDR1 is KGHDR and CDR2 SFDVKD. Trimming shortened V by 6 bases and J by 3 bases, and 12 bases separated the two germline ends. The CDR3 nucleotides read TGTGCCACCAGTCCCCCACTGGCGACAGATACGCAGTATTTT. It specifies CATSPPLATDTQYF.

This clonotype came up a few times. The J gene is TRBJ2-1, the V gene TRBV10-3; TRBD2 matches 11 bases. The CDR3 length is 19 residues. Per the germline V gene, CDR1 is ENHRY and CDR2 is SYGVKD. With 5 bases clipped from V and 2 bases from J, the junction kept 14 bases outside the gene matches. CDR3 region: CAISSDPGASGRPYNEQFF. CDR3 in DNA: TGTGCCATCAGTTCAGACCCCGGCGCTAGCGGGAGGCCCTACAATGAGCAGTTCTTC.

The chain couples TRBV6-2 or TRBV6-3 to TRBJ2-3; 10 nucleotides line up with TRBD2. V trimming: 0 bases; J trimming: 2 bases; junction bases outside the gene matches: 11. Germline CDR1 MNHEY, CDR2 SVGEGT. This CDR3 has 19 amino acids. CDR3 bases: TGTGCCAGCAGTTACTCTGTGCTAGCGGGGGCCGGCGACACAGATACGCAGTATTTT. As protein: CASSYSVLAGAGDTDTQYF.

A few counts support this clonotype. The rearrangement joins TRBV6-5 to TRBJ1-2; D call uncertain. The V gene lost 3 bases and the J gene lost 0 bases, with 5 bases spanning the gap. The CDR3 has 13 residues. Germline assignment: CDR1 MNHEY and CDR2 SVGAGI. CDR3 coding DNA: TGTGCCAGCAGTTATCAAGCTAACTATGGCTACACCTTC. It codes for CASSYQANYGYTF.

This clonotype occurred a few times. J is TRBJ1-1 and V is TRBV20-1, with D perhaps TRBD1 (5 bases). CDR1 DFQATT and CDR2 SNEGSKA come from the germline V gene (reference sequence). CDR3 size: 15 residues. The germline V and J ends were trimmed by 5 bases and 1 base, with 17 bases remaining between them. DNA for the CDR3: TGCAGTGCTCCCAGATGGGGGACTAGGAACACTGAAGCTTTCTTT. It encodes CSAPRWGTRNTEAFF.

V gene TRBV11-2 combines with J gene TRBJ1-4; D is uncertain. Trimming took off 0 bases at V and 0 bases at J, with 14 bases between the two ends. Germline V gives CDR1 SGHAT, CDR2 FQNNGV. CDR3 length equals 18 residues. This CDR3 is CASSLDLIRATTNEKLFF. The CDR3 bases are TGTGCCAGCAGCTTAGATCTTATTCGGGCAACAACTAATGAAAAACTGTTTTTT. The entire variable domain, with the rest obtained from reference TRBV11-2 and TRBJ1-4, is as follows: EAGVAQSPRYKIIEKRQSVAFWCNPISGHATLYWYQQILGQGPKLLIQFQNNGVVDDSQLPKDRFSAERLKGVDSTLKIQPAKLEDSAVYLCASSLDLIRATTNEKLFFGSGTQLSVL.

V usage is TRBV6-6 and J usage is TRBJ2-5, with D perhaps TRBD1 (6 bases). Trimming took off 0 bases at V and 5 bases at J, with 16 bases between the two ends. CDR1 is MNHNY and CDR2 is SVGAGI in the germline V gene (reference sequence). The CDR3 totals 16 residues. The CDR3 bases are TGTGCCAGCAGTTACTCGATGCGGCAGGGGCATGAGACCCAGTACTTC. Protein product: CASSYSMRQGHETQYF.

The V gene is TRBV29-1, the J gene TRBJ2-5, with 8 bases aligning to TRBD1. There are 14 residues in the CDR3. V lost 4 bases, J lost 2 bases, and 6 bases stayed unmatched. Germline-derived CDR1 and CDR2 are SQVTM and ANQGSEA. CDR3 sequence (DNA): TGCAGCGTTGTCAGGTGGACAGGGCAAGAGACCCAGTACTTC. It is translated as CSVVRWTGQETQYF. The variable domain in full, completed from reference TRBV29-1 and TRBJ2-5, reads SAVISQKPSRDICQRGTSLTIQCQVDSQVTMMFWYRQQPGQSLTLIATANQGSEATYESGFVIDKFPISRPNLTFSTLTVSNMSPEDSSIYLCSVVRWTGQETQYFGPGTRLLVL.

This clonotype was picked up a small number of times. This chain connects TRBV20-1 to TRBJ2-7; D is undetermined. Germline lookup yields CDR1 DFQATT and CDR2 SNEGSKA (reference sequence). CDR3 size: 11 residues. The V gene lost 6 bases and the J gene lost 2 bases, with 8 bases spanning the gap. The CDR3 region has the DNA TGCAGTGCACACTCCGCCTACGAGCAGTACTTC. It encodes CSAHSAYEQYF.

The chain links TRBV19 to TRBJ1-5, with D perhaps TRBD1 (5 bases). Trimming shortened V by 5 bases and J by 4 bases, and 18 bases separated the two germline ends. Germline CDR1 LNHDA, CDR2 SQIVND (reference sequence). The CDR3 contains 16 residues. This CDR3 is CASSPQRGGVNQPQHF. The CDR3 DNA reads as TGTGCCAGTAGTCCTCAACGCGGGGGAGTAAATCAGCCCCAGCATTTT.

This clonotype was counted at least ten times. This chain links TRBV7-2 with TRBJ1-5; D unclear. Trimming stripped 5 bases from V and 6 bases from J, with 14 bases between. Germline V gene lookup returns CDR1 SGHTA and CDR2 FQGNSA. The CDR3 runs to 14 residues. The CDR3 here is CASSPRGGSQPQHF. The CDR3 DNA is TGTGCCAGCAGCCCCAGAGGAGGGAGTCAGCCCCAGCATTTT.

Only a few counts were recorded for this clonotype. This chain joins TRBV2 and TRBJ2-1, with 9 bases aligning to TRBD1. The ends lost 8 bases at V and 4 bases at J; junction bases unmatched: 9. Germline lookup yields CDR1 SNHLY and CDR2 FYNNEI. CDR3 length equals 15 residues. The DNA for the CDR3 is TGTGCCAGCCGCCCGGGACAGGGTGTATACAATGAGCAGTTCTTC. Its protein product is CASRPGQGVYNEQFF.

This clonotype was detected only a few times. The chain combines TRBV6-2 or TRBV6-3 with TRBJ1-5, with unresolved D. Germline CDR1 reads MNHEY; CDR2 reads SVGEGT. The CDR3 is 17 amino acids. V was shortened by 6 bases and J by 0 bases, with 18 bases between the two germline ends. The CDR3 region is CASSLSSFGNSNQPQHF. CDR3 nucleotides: TGTGCCAGCAGCCTTAGTTCCTTCGGGAATAGCAATCAGCCCCAGCATTTT.

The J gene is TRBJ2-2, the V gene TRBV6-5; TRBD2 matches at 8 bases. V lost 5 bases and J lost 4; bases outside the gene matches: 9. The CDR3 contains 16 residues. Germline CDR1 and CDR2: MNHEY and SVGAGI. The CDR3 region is CASSGRLAGITGELFF. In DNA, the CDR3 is TGTGCCAGCAGTGGTCGGTTAGCGGGAATCACCGGGGAGCTGTTTTTT.

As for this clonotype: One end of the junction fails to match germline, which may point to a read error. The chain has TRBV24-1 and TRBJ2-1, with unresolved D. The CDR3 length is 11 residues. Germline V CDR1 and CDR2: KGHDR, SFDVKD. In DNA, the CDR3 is TGTGCCGCCAGTGATGGCGATGAGCAGTTCTTC. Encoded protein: CAASDGDEQFF.

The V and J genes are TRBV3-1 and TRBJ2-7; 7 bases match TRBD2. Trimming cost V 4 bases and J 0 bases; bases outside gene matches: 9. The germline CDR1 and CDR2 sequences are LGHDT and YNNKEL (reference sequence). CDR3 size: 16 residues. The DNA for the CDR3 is TGTGCCAGCAGCCGACGGGGAGGGAGGGCCTCCTACGAGCAGTACTTC. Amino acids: CASSRRGGRASYEQYF.

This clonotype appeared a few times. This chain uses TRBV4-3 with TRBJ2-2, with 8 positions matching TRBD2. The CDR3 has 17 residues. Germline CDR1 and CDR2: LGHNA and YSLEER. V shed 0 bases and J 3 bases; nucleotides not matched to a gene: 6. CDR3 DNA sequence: TGCGCCAGCAGCCAAGAAGTTAGCGGGGCCTACACCGGGGAGCTGTTTTTT. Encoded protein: CASSQEVSGAYTGELFF.